This T cell receptor (beta chain) was profiled in a study of control samples from healthy donors and cancer patients. The data were produced by immunoSEQ multiplex PCR, yet TCRdb's version contains in-frame clones alone and is incomplete. This table has about 140,000 clones, over 85% appearing once. Trimming took 1 base from V and 6 from J, leaving 2 bases between them. This CDR3 comprises 11 residues. CDR1 MDHEN and CDR2 SYDVKM come from the germline V gene. The V call is TRBV28, the J call TRBJ2-3, with D unresolved. The sequencing input was blood. The receptor comes from a man aged 25-40 years in good health. The CDR3 DNA sequence: TGTGCCAGCAGTTTATCGGATACGCAGTATTTT. Translating it yields CASSLSDTQYF. Based on the CDR3 plus reference TRBV28 and TRBJ2-3, the full variable domain is DVKVTQSSRYLVKRTGEKVFLECVQDMDHENMFWYRQDPGLGLRLIYFSYDVKMKEKGDIPEGYSVSREKKERFSLILESASTNQTSMYLCASSLSDTQYFGPGTRLTVL.